A single sample is the source of the 5 T cell receptor beta chains below, sequenced in a study of blood T cells in healthy people across ages (dated by TCRdb to about 2015). Preparation of the library involved 5' RACE. Instrument used: Illumina HiSeq 2500. A second PCR of about 6 to 12 cycles was run with a J-beta primer mix and a sample-barcoded 5' primer. TCRdb applied fastp at Q25 and MiXCR to the public reads, then kept only in-frame beta chains. CDR3 protein sequences are deduplicated, and each keeps its most common genes and DNA. The table for this sample lists more than 800,000 distinct CDR3 sequences; more than 25% of them were counted only once. Roughly 17% of the sample rests with the top ten. Specimen: blood. The receptors come from a woman of 80 years or more in good health.

This clonotype occurred many times. The CDR3 DNA is TGTGCCAGCACCAAGGGACGGAGTCTTCTAGAGACCCAGTACTTC. Protein sequence: CASTKGRSLLETQYF. This chain links TRBV28 with TRBJ2-5; D possibly matches TRBD1 or TRBD2 (5 bases each). This CDR3 has 15 amino acids. V shed 7 bases and J shed 4 bases, with 19 bases lying between them. Germline V gene sequence: CDR1 MDHEN, CDR2 SYDVKM. The full variable domain, in which reference TRBV28 and TRBJ2-5 provide the parts outside the CDR3, is DVKVTQSSRYLVKRTGEKVFLECVQDMDHENMFWYRQDPGLGLRLIYFSYDVKMKEKGDIPEGYSVSREKKERFSLILESASTNQTSMYLCASTKGRSLLETQYFGPGTRLLVL.

The count of this clonotype is one. J is TRBJ2-5 and V is TRBV12-5; D not resolved. This CDR3 has 13 amino acids. V was shortened by 6 bases and J by 5 bases, with 13 bases between the two germline ends. CDR1 and CDR2 (germline): LGHNT, FRNRAP. CDR3 sequence: CASGQRLWETQYF. The CDR3 coding sequence is TGTGCTAGTGGCCAGAGGCTCTGGGAGACCCAGTACTTC.

This chain links TRBV21-1 with TRBJ2-7; the table names TRBD1, a call not compared with the DNA. TRBV21-1 is flagged as a pseudogene. The CDR3 runs 16 residues. CDR3 sequence: CASSEEGWRRAYEQYF. The CDR3 region has the DNA TGTGCCAGCAGCGAAGAAGGATGGCGCAGGGCATACGAGCAGTACTTC.

The chain uses TRBV29-1 and TRBJ2-5; maybe TRBD1 (6 bases). The end of the DNA fits TRBJ2-7 better, so the J call may be wrong. The CDR3 loop spans 14 amino acids. The germline CDR1 and CDR2 sequences are SQVTM and ANQGSEA. CDR3 bases: TGCAGCGTTAGTAGACAGGAGCCCTCCTACGAGCAGTACTTC. As protein: CSVSRQEPSYEQYF.

CDR3 sequence reads: CSAREEGKNYGYTF. DNA for the CDR3: TGCAGTGCTAGAGAGGAGGGGAAGAACTATGGCTACACCTTC. V gene TRBV20-1 combines with J gene TRBJ1-2; a weak D match, TRBD1 (5 bases). Germline V CDR1 and CDR2: DFQATT, SNEGSKA (reference sequence). The V gene lost 0 bases and the J gene lost 2 bases, with 10 bases spanning the gap. CDR3 length: 14 residues.